This T cell receptor beta chain originates from a study of spatial heterogeneity in lung cancer. Sample time point: sample taken at primary tumor resection. TCRdb called the 5' RACE reads again in MiXCR, with one record for every CDR3 protein. The data contain about 9,600 distinct CDR3 sequences, 7% to 9% of them singletons. Whole-study results and caveats: For expanded intratumoral alpha and beta TCRs, counts tracked tumor mutation counts.

This clonotype was seen at least ten times. Its cognate antigen is unknown. The V and J ends lost 3 bases and 1 base respectively, with 18 bases between them. The CDR3 loop spans 17 amino acids. This sequence was found in a male donor with early-stage non-small cell lung cancer. The chain is built from TRBV12-3 or TRBV12-4 and TRBJ1-1; D possibly corresponds to TRBD1 (5 bases). The source material was lung tumor tissue, sampled at surgery. The CDR3: CASSFGQGVFPNTEAFF. As DNA, the CDR3 is TGTGCCAGCAGTTTTGGTCAGGGCGTTTTCCCGAACACTGAAGCTTTCTTT.